Presented here are 10 T cell receptor beta chains from one specimen sequenced in a study of blood T cell repertoires in COVID-19. Some clones are missing from TCRdb's copy, which holds only in-frame ones; the method was immunoSEQ multiplex PCR. The table includes fewer than 150,000 clones, about nine tenths detected once. Material: peripheral blood. Receptors originate from a middle-aged man with active or convalescent COVID-19.

The rearrangement uses TRBV2 and TRBJ1-6; a possible D gene is TRBD1 (5 bases). With 8 bases removed from V and 10 bases from J, the gap between germline ends came to 18 bases. The CDR3 totals 14 residues. CDR1 and CDR2 from the germline V gene are SNHLY and FYNNEI. As DNA, the CDR3 is TGTGCCAGCGCAGTGGTGACAGCCGGATCACCCCTCCACTTT. Translating gives CASAVVTAGSPLHF.

CDR3 DNA: TGTGCCAGCAGCCAAAGAGAAGCTAGAACTAATGAAAAACTGTTTTTT. This gives the protein CASSQREARTNEKLFF. This chain links TRBV3-1 (or the pseudogene TRBV3-2) with TRBJ1-4; no definite D call. Germline CDR1 is LGHDT and CDR2 is YNNKEL (reference sequence). This CDR3 has 16 residues. V lost 2 bases to trimming and J lost 1 base, with 11 bases between them.

This chain uses TRBV19 with TRBJ2-3; 8 positions match TRBD1. The germline CDR1 and CDR2 sequences are LNHDA and SQIVND (reference sequence). V lost 3 bases, J lost 6 bases, and 8 bases stayed unmatched. The CDR3 sequence is 15 residues long. This CDR3 is CASSIGQGPRDTQYF. CDR3 sequence (DNA): TGTGCCAGTAGTATCGGACAGGGCCCCCGGGATACGCAGTATTTT. The full variable domain, rest sourced from reference TRBV19 and TRBJ2-3, is DGGITQSPKYLFRKEGQNVTLSCEQNLNHDAMYWYRQDPGQGLRLIYYSQIVNDFQKGDIAEGYSVSREKKESFPLTVTSAQKNPTAFYLCASSIGQGPRDTQYFGPGTRLTVL.

The chain carries TRBV3-1 (or the pseudogene TRBV3-2) and TRBJ2-2; D is undetermined. Looked up from germline, CDR1 is LGHDT and CDR2 is YNNKEL (reference sequence). Trimming pared 0 bases from V and 6 bases from J, leaving 11 bases between. This CDR3 has 15 amino acids. The CDR3 region has the DNA TGTGCCAGCAGCCAAGAGTTGGTAGCTTCCGGGGAGCTGTTTTTT. It specifies CASSQELVASGELFF.

V gene TRBV5-4 combines with J gene TRBJ2-5, with unresolved D. Germline CDR1 and CDR2: SGHNT and YYREEE (reference sequence). Trimming took off 0 bases at V and 9 bases at J, with 12 bases between the two ends. The CDR3 is 13 residues long. Written as DNA, the CDR3 is TGTGCCAGCAGCTTGGTGCCCGCGGAGCCCCAGTACTTC. Residues: CASSLVPAEPQYF.

The chain joins TRBV7-2 to TRBJ2-2; TRBD2 aligns across 9 bases. Germline CDR1 is SGHTA and CDR2 is FQGNSA. V shed 5 bases and J 6 bases; nucleotides not matched to a gene: 7. This CDR3 contains 15 residues. The CDR3 is CASSPEGLAPGELFF. The CDR3 DNA follows: TGTGCCAGCAGCCCCGAAGGACTAGCGCCCGGGGAGCTGTTTTTT.

J is TRBJ2-5 and V is TRBV5-1; no definite D call. The CDR3 is 14 residues long. Germline V CDR1 and CDR2: SGHRS, YFSETQ. V was trimmed by 1 base and J by 7 bases, leaving 14 bases between them. This CDR3 reads CASSLRSETGTQYF. The CDR3 DNA is TGCGCCAGCAGCTTGAGGAGCGAGACTGGGACCCAGTACTTC.

The chain carries TRBV19 and TRBJ2-6, with D unresolved. V was shortened by 9 bases and J by 3 bases, with 9 bases between the two germline ends. From germline, CDR1 is LNHDA and CDR2 SQIVND (reference sequence). This CDR3 has 13 residues. CDR3 region: CASVAFGANVLTF. The DNA for the CDR3 is TGTGCCAGCGTCGCGTTTGGGGCCAACGTCCTGACTTTC.

The chain carries TRBV15 and TRBJ1-5; D remains ambiguous. In germline, CDR1 is LNHNV, CDR2 YYDKDF (reference sequence). V was trimmed by 1 base and J by 4 bases, leaving 8 bases between them. The CDR3 is made up of 14 amino acids. The CDR3 loop reads CATSRVGANQPQHF. CDR3 bases: TGTGCCACCAGCAGAGTGGGAGCAAATCAGCCCCAGCATTTT.

The V gene is TRBV24-1, the J gene TRBJ1-5; weak D call: TRBD1 (5 bases). There are 14 residues in the CDR3. Germline V CDR1 and CDR2: KGHDR, SFDVKD. Deletions cut 7 bases from V and 4 bases from J, with 13 bases between. The CDR3 protein is CATSAWGENQPQHF. CDR3 DNA: TGTGCCACCAGCGCCTGGGGGGAGAATCAGCCCCAGCATTTT.